This TCR beta chain derives from a study of spatial heterogeneity in lung cancer. Study in general: Sequencing of follow-up PBMC samples took place when they were available, at a median of approximately 2 years after resection. Raw sequencing reads included, on average, more than ten appearances of each unique TCR and UMI combination. Overall study findings and caveats: Whereas they appeared in blood less at follow-up, ubiquitous expanded tumor TCRs appeared there more at resection.

A word on this clonotype: The antigen remains unidentified.

TCRdb processed the 5' RACE reads anew with MiXCR; each CDR3 protein has one entry. The repertoire includes about 87,000 distinct CDR3 sequences, approximately 19% of them detected once, and 21% sits in the top ten. Indicated time point: blood at routine non-recurrence follow-up after resection. Frozen PBMC, nontumor lung or tumor provided whole RNA, which was sequenced unsorted. Between the trimmed V and J ends, which lost 0 bases and 5 bases, there was a span of 8 bases. The CDR3 extends over 14 amino acids. Germline lookup yields CDR1 SGHRS and CDR2 YFSETQ. This TCR derives from a male donor with early-stage non-small cell lung cancer. This chain connects TRBV5-1 to TRBJ2-2; D might be TRBD1 (6 bases). Material: PBMCs, obtained at follow-up. DNA of the CDR3: TGCGCCAGCAGCTTGGCCGGACAGACCGGGGAGCTGTTTTTT. It codes for CASSLAGQTGELFF.